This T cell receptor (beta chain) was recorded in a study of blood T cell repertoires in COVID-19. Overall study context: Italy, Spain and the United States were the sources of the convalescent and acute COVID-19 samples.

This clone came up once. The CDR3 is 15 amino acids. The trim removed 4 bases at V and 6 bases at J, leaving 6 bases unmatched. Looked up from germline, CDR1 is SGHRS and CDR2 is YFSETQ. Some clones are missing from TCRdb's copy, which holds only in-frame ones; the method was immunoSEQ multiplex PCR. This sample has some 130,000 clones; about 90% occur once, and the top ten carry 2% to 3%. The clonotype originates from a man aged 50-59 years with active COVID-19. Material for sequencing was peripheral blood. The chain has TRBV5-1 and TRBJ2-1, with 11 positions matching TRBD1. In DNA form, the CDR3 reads TGCGCCAGCAGCCACGGACAGGGGGCGTCCAATGAGCAGTTCTTC. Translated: CASSHGQGASNEQFF.